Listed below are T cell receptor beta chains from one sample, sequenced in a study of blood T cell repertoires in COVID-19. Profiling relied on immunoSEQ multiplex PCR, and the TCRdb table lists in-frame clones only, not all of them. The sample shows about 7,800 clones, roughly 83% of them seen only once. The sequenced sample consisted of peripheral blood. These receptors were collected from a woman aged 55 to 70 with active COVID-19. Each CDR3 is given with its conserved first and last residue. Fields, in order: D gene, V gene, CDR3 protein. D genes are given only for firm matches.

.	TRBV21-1	CASSKWGGSWGYTF
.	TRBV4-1	CASSQGGEKLFF
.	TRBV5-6	CASRVGGPRSGNTIYF
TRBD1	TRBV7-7	CASSQGAGGELFF
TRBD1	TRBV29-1	CSVDIRGPGAFF
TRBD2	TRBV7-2	CASSWTSGGHTDTQYF
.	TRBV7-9	CAAGGELFF
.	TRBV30	CAGDRPRVDTQYF
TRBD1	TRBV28	CASTFRGRVYTEAFF
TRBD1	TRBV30	CACIIQGQVEKLFF
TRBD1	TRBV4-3	CASSHPGQSTEAFF
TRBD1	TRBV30	CAWGQGGNTIYF
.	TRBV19	CASSLLGVETQYF
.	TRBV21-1	CASSKMGRDYNEQFF
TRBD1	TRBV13	CASSGPGGRYEQYF
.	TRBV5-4	CASRGAANYGYTF
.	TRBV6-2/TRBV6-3	CASSANRMTVNTEAFF
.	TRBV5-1	CASSLDVGETDTQYF
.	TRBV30	CAWSSRTEKLFF
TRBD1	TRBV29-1	CSVEPTARGHSEAFF
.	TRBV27	CASSLLAVNTGELFF
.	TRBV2	CASSVTDTFHF
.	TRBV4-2	CASSQVTGTGETQYF
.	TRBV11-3	CASSYSFGTEAFF
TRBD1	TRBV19	CASSPGQGPNEQFF
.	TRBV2	CASNWRGVDETQYF
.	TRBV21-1	CASSKWDREEYGYTF
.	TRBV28	CASSLYLGSYNSPLHF
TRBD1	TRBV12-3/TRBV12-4	CASRTGSNTEAFF
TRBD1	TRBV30	CAWRGTGGYGYTF
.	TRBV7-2	CASSSRAGGVAEAFF
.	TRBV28	CASSQQGWNSPLHF
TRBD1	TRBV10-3	CAISGQGRWTEAFF
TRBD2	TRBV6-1	CASSELAGSADTQYF
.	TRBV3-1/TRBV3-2	CASSQAVVLGVSYGYTF
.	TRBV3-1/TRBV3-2	CASSPRTGPGGEKLFF
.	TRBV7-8	CASSLGQAAFF
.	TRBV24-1	CATSDGSVSEQFF
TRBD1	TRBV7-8	CASTHRGPNSPLHF
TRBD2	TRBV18	CASSAGGQETQYF
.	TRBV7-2	CASSQGRQNTEAFF
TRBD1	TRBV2	CASSPTGVGYKNIQYF
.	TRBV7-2	CASSLASLGDVENEQYF
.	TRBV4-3	CASSQGAGATNEKLFF
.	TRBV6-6	CASRSFLVGIQYF
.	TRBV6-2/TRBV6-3	CASSNGDIYGYTF
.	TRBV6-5	CASSYSRGKAFF
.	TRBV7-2	CASSLAGDEKLFF
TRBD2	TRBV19	CASSITSGGAWNTGELFF
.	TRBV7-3	CASSLRAPGKGEKLFF
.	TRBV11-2	CASSLNRATYEQYF
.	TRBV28	CAIQAVGGDPEAFF
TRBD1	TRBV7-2	CASSSQQGAAQYF
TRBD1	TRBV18	CASCGQVGSYEQYF
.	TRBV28	CASSLSPLSEQFF
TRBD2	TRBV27	CASTYSGVGEQFF
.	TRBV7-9	CASGPSTEAFF